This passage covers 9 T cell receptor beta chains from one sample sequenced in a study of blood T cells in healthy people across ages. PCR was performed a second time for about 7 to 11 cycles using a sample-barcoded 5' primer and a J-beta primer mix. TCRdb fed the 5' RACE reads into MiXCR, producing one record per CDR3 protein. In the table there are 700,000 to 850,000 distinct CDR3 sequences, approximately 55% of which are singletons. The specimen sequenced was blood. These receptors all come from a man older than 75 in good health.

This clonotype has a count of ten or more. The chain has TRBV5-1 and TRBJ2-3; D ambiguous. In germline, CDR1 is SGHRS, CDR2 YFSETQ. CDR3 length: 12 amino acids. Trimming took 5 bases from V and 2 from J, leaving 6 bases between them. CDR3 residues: CASSAPTDTQYF. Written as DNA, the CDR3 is TGCGCCAGCAGTGCGCCCACAGATACGCAGTATTTT. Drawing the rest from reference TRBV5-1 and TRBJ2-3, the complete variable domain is KAGVTQTPRYLIKTRGQQVTLSCSPISGHRSVSWYQQTPGQGLQFLFEYFSETQRNKGNFPGRFSGRQFSNSRSEMNVSTLELGDSALYLCASSAPTDTQYFGPGTRLTVL.

The CDR3 loop is CASSSRVMGGNTEAFF. CDR3 coding DNA: TGTGCCAGCAGTTCACGGGTTATGGGGGGTAACACTGAAGCTTTCTTT. This chain links TRBV6-5 with TRBJ1-1, with D tentatively TRBD1 (5 bases). The CDR3 length is 16 residues. Trimming cost V 4 bases and J 2 bases, with 17 bases left between them. Germline V lookup: CDR1 MNHEY, CDR2 SVGAGI.

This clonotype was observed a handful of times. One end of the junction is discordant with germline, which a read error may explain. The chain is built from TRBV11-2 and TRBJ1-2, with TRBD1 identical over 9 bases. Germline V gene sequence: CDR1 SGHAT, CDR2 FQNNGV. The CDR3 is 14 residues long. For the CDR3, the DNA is TGTGCCAGCAGCGTAGATGACAGGGGGGATGGCTACACCTTC. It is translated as CASSVDDRGDGYTF.

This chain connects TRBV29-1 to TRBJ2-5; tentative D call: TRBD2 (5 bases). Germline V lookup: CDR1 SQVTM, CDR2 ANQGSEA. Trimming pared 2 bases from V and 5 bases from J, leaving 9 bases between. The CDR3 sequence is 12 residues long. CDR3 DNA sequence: TGCAGCGTTGAATCGGGGTCGGAGACCCAGTACTTC. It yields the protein CSVESGSETQYF.

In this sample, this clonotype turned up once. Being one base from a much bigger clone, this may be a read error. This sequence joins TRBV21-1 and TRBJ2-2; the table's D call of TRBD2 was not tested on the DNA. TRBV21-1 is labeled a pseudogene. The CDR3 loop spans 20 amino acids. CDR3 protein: CASSKIGTSGSEKGTGELFF. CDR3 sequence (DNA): TGTGCCAGCAGCAAAATTGGGACTAGCGGAAGTGAGAAGGGGACCGGGGAGCTGTTTTTT.

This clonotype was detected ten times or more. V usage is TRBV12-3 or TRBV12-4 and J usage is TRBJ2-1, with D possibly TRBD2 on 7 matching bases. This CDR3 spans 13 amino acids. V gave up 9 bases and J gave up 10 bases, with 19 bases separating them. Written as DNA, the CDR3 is TGTGCCAGTCAGATAGGGGGGAGGGCCGAGCAGTTCTTC. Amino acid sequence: CASQIGGRAEQFF.

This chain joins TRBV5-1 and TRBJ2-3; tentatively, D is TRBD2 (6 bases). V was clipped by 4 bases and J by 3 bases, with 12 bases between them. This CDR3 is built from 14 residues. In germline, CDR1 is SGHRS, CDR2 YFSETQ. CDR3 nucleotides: TGCGCCAGCAGCGGCGGGATAGGAACAGATACGCAGTATTTT. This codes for CASSGGIGTDTQYF. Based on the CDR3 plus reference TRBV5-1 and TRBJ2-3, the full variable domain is KAGVTQTPRYLIKTRGQQVTLSCSPISGHRSVSWYQQTPGQGLQFLFEYFSETQRNKGNFPGRFSGRQFSNSRSEMNVSTLELGDSALYLCASSGGIGTDTQYFGPGTRLTVL.

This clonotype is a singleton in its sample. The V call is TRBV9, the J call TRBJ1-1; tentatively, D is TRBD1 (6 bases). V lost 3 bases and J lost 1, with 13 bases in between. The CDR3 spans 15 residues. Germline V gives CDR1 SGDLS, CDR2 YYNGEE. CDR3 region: CASSESDRQNTEAFF. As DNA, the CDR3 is TGTGCCAGCAGCGAATCGGACAGACAGAACACTGAAGCTTTCTTT.

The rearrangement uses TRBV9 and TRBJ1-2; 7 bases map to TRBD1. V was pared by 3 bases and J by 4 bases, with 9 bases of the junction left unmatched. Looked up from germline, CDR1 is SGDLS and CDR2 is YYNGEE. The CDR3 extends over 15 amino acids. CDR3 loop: CASSAGHRGSYGYTF. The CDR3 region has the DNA TGTGCCAGCAGCGCAGGCCACAGGGGATCCTATGGCTACACCTTC.